One sample yielded the 22 T cell receptor beta chains listed below, sequenced in a study of lymphopenia after photon versus proton radiotherapy. Libraries were prepared by immunoSEQ multiplex PCR; TCRdb keeps only in-frame clonotypes and omits some of them. The data show around 35,000 clones, 85% to 90% seen once. Sequencing was performed on peripheral blood, taken from a patient treated with photon-based radiotherapy. All receptors derive from a man aged 50 or older with gastric cancer.

V gene TRBV6-1 combines with J gene TRBJ2-2; the D gene is possibly TRBD2 (5 bases). Per germline, CDR1 MNHNS and CDR2 SASEGT. Deletions cut 2 bases from V and 6 bases from J, with 7 bases between. This CDR3 is 13 amino acids long. For the CDR3, the DNA is TGTGCCAGCAGTGAAAGGAGGTCCGGGGAGCTGTTTTTT. Its translation is CASSERRSGELFF.

This chain uses TRBV27 with TRBJ1-4; tentatively, D is TRBD1 (6 bases). Germline loops: CDR1 MNHEY, CDR2 SMNVEV (reference sequence). V shed 3 bases and J shed 5 bases, with 13 bases lying between them. CDR3 length equals 15 residues. The CDR3 DNA follows: TGTGCCAGCAGTTTGGAGGGACACGGAAATGAAAAACTGTTTTTT. Its translation is CASSLEGHGNEKLFF.

The chain joins TRBV5-1 to TRBJ2-1, with 9 bases lining up with TRBD2. Germline CDR1 SGHRS, CDR2 YFSETQ. The CDR3 sequence is 15 residues long. The J segment lost 9 bases and the V segment lost 1 base, leaving 8 bases of the junction unmatched. Here the CDR3 reads CASSLPSGIGGEQFF. The CDR3 nucleotides read TGCGCCAGCAGCTTGCCTAGCGGGATTGGGGGTGAGCAGTTCTTC.

The chain links TRBV30 to TRBJ2-7, with 9 bases lining up with TRBD2. In germline, CDR1 is GTSNPN, CDR2 SVGIG (reference sequence). Trimming took 0 bases from V and 2 from J; bases not matched to a gene: 14. The CDR3 is made up of 18 amino acids. CDR3 loop: CAWSVRSSGKKAAYEQYF. CDR3 nucleotide sequence: TGTGCCTGGAGTGTACGTTCTAGCGGGAAGAAGGCAGCCTACGAGCAGTACTTC.

This clone appeared once. The V and J genes are TRBV4-3 and TRBJ2-5; tentatively, D is TRBD1 (5 bases). The DNA end is more similar to TRBJ2-7, so the J call may be wrong. In germline, CDR1 is LGHNA, CDR2 YSLEER. The CDR3 covers 14 residues. CDR3 nucleotide sequence: TGCGCCAGCAGCCTCTATGACAGCCAATACGAGCAGTACTTC. Its protein is CASSLYDSQYEQYF.

The V and J genes are TRBV7-6 and TRBJ2-7, with D perhaps matching TRBD1 (5 bases). Trimming shortened V by 5 bases and J by 1 base, and 9 bases separated the two germline ends. The germline CDR1 and CDR2 sequences are SGHVS and FNYEAQ. The CDR3 loop spans 13 amino acids. The CDR3 DNA reads as TGTGCCAGCAGCGCAGGGAATTCCTACGAGCAGTACTTC. Amino acid sequence: CASSAGNSYEQYF.

The chain recombines TRBV7-9 with TRBJ1-4; D may be TRBD1 (6 bases). The V gene's germline CDR1 is SEHNR and CDR2 FQNEAQ (reference sequence). The germline V and J ends were trimmed by 3 bases and 8 bases, with 7 bases remaining between them. The CDR3 has 12 residues. CDR3 loop: CASSFGGEKLFF. The CDR3 bases are TGTGCCAGCAGCTTTGGGGGCGAAAAACTGTTTTTT.

This clone came up once. This sequence joins TRBV29-1 and TRBJ1-1; 7 bases map to TRBD1. CDR3 length: 14 amino acids. Germline V lookup: CDR1 SQVTM, CDR2 ANQGSEA. Losses at the gene ends were 5 bases for V and 1 base for J; bases not matched to a gene: 7. The CDR3 region is CSVRDSGWNTEAFF. CDR3 DNA sequence: TGCAGCGTTAGGGACAGCGGTTGGAACACTGAAGCTTTCTTT.

This clone occurred once. The V call is TRBV5-6, the J call TRBJ2-7, with a possible D match to TRBD1 (6 bases). Germline-derived CDR1 and CDR2 are SGHDT and YYEEEE. Trimming removed 3 bases at V and 7 bases at J, with 20 bases between. CDR3 length: 15 residues. In DNA, the CDR3 is TGTGCCAGCAGCTACCGGGACACCTCTTTTTCGGAGCAGTACTTC. Translation gives CASSYRDTSFSEQYF.

Only one count was recorded for this clone. The chain combines TRBV5-1 with TRBJ1-1; D uncertain. CDR3 length: 15 residues. Trimming removed 1 base at V and 1 base at J, with 11 bases between. CDR1 and CDR2 from the germline V gene are SGHRS and YFSETQ. In DNA, the CDR3 is TGCGCCAGCAGCTTGTCCGGGGAAAAGAACACTGAAGCTTTCTTT. This codes for CASSLSGEKNTEAFF.

This chain connects TRBV18 to TRBJ1-5; possible D gene TRBD1, 6 bases. The V end lost 0 bases, the J end lost 4 bases, and 16 bases lay between the germline ends. The CDR3 has 17 amino acids. Germline V gene sequence: CDR1 KGHSH, CDR2 LQKENI. The CDR3 region is CASSPPGVGGKNQPQHF. CDR3 DNA sequence: TGTGCCAGCTCACCACCGGGAGTGGGGGGCAAGAATCAGCCCCAGCATTTT.

In its sample, this clone was seen a few times. The chain employs TRBV19 and TRBJ2-5; D may correspond to TRBD1 or TRBD2 (5 bases each). The CDR3 runs 13 residues. Looked up from germline, CDR1 is LNHDA and CDR2 is SQIVND (reference sequence). Trimming took 1 base from V and 7 from J, leaving 10 bases between them. The CDR3 loop reads CASSIGGAGTQYF. The CDR3 nucleotides read TGTGCCAGTAGTATAGGGGGCGCGGGGACCCAGTACTTC.

The chain combines TRBV7-9 with TRBJ1-1; 7 nucleotides agree with TRBD1. Germline trimming cut 0 bases from V and 5 bases from J; bases unmatched to any gene: 6. Germline lookup yields CDR1 SEHNR and CDR2 FQNEAQ (reference sequence). CDR3 length: 15 amino acids. The CDR3 region is CASSLARGGETEAFF. CDR3 DNA: TGTGCCAGCAGCTTAGCGCGAGGGGGCGAGACTGAAGCTTTCTTT.

This chain joins TRBV19 and TRBJ1-5, with TRBD1 matching over 11 bases. Per germline, CDR1 LNHDA and CDR2 SQIVND (reference sequence). Trimming at V came to 2 bases and at J to 6 bases, leaving 6 bases not matched to a gene. The CDR3 sequence is 16 residues long. The CDR3 sequence: CASSINAGQGGQPQHF. The CDR3, as DNA: TGTGCCAGTAGTATAAACGCGGGACAGGGGGGTCAGCCCCAGCATTTT.

This chain uses TRBV27 with TRBJ2-7, with 9 bases lining up with TRBD2. CDR1 is MNHEY and CDR2 is SMNVEV in the germline V gene (reference sequence). CDR3 size: 14 residues. Trimming cost V 4 bases and J 4 bases; bases outside gene matches: 5. The CDR3 region has the DNA TGTGCCAGCAGTTCACAGACTAGCGGATACGAGCAGTACTTC. Translation gives CASSSQTSGYEQYF.

The chain employs TRBV27 and TRBJ1-5, with a weak D call TRBD1 (5 bases). The germline V and J ends were trimmed by 8 bases and 6 bases, with 14 bases remaining between them. The CDR3 has 13 amino acids. CDR1 is MNHEY, CDR2 SMNVEV, per germline (reference sequence). This CDR3 is CASGGDRSQPQHF. The CDR3 nucleotides are TGTGCCAGCGGGGGGGACCGGAGTCAGCCCCAGCATTTT.

This clone has just a few counts. This chain joins TRBV6-1 and TRBJ1-4; D possibly corresponds to TRBD1 (6 bases). V lost 7 bases and J lost 4, with 16 bases in between. The CDR3 loop spans 15 amino acids. Germline assignment: CDR1 MNHNS and CDR2 SASEGT. The CDR3 protein is CASTKGGWGNEKLFF. CDR3 DNA: TGTGCCAGCACCAAAGGGGGTTGGGGTAATGAAAAACTGTTTTTT.

V gene TRBV7-9 combines with J gene TRBJ2-3; D not resolved. CDR1 SEHNR and CDR2 FQNEAQ come from the germline V gene (reference sequence). This CDR3 spans 14 amino acids. Trimming removed 5 bases at V and 0 bases at J, with 9 bases between. In nucleotides, the CDR3 is TGTGCCAGCAGCCCTCGAAGTAGCACAGATACGCAGTATTTT. Translation gives CASSPRSSTDTQYF. Filled out from reference TRBV7-9 and TRBJ2-3, the complete variable domain reads DTGVSQNPRHKITKRGQNVTFRCDPISEHNRLYWYRQTLGQGPEFLTYFQNEAQLEKSRLLSDRFSAERPKGSFSTLEIQRTEQGDSAMYLCASSPRSSTDTQYFGPGTRLTVL.

This sequence joins TRBV5-8 and TRBJ2-2; weak D call: TRBD2 (6 bases). Trimming pared 0 bases from V and 11 bases from J, leaving 14 bases between. The germline V gene encodes CDR1 SGHTS and CDR2 YDEGEE. This CDR3 is built from 14 residues. The CDR3 DNA follows: TGTGCCAGCAGCTTGGATGGGACTTCTAACGAGCTGTTTTTT. Its protein product is CASSLDGTSNELFF.

The rearrangement joins TRBV7-2 to TRBJ2-2; tentatively, D is TRBD1 (6 bases). The CDR3 extends over 14 amino acids. Germline CDR1 SGHTA, CDR2 FQGNSA. The V end was cut by 5 bases, the J end by 11 bases, with 18 bases between. CDR3 in amino acids: CASSPQGSLGELFF. CDR3 bases: TGTGCCAGCAGCCCCCAGGGGTCGTTAGGAGAGCTGTTTTTT.

The rearrangement uses TRBV19 and TRBJ1-3; D is uncertain. The CDR3 runs 14 residues. Trimming took 7 bases from V and 0 from J, leaving 10 bases between them. Germline CDR1 LNHDA, CDR2 SQIVND (reference sequence). CDR3 coding DNA: TGTGCCAGTACGGAATCGAGCTCTGGAAACACCATATATTTT. It translates to CASTESSSGNTIYF. The whole variable domain, filled in from reference TRBV19 and TRBJ1-3, reads DGGITQSPKYLFRKEGQNVTLSCEQNLNHDAMYWYRQDPGQGLRLIYYSQIVNDFQKGDIAEGYSVSREKKESFPLTVTSAQKNPTAFYLCASTESSSGNTIYFGEGSWLTVV.

This chain's CDR3 is CASSALAGANYEQYF. In DNA, the CDR3 is TGTGCCAGCAGCGCTCTAGCGGGAGCGAACTACGAGCAGTACTTC. The chain has TRBV5-4 and TRBJ2-7; 10 nucleotides align to TRBD2. V was pared by 4 bases and J by 3 bases, with 7 bases of the junction left unmatched. The germline V gene encodes CDR1 SGHNT and CDR2 YYREEE (reference sequence). The CDR3 loop spans 15 amino acids.